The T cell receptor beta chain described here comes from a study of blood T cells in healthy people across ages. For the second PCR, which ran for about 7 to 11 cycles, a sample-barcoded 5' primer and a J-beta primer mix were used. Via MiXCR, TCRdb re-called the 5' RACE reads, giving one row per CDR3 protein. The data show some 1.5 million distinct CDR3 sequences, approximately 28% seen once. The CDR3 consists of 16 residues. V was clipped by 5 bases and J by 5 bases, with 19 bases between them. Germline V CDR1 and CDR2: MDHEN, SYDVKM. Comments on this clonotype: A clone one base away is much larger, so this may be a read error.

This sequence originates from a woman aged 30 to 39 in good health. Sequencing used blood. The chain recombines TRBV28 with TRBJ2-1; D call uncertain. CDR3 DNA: TGTGCCAGCAGTCACCAGACGCTCGTATTCGACAATGAGCAGTTCTTC. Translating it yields CASSHQTLVFDNEQFF.